The 23 T cell receptor beta chains reported below all come from one sample, sequenced in a study of human T cells and chemical hapten exposure. TCRdb analysed the RACE reads with MiXCR anew, one entry per CDR3 protein. The sample lists 300,000 to 400,000 distinct CDR3 sequences, around 7% occurring once. The time point: patch test 1, 2 weeks after DPC sensitization. Stated treatment: therapeutic diphenylcyclopropenone sensitization with weekly scalp DPC. The sample here was whole blood, taken in connection with sensitization to the hapten diphenylcyclopropenone (DPC). The receptors were gathered from a woman younger than 30 with alopecia areata. Some clones in this sample may be carry-over from other donors' samples.

This clonotype has a count of ten or more. This rearrangement joins TRBV9 to TRBJ2-7; 7 nucleotides match TRBD2. The length of the CDR3 is 13 residues. Germline trimming cut 3 bases from V and 2 bases from J; bases unmatched to any gene: 2. Germline V CDR1 and CDR2: SGDLS, YYNGEE. The CDR3 protein is CASSAGTTYEQYF. For the CDR3, the DNA is TGTGCCAGCAGCGCCGGGACTACCTACGAGCAGTACTTC.

The chain has TRBV5-4 and TRBJ1-1; D is uncertain. Trimming left V 3 bases short and J 1 base short, with 10 bases between. The germline CDR1 and CDR2 sequences are SGHNT and YYREEE (reference sequence). This CDR3 spans 14 amino acids. CDR3 DNA: TGTGCCAGCAGCTCGGCGAACACGAACACTGAAGCTTTCTTT. This codes for CASSSANTNTEAFF.

This rearrangement joins TRBV3-1 to TRBJ2-3, with 8 bases matching TRBD2. From germline, CDR1 is LGHDT and CDR2 YNNKEL (reference sequence). Trimming took 0 bases from V and 5 from J; bases not matched to a gene: 4. The CDR3 sequence is 15 residues long. The CDR3 region is CASSQELAGRDTQYF. The CDR3 nucleotides read TGTGCCAGCAGCCAAGAGTTAGCGGGGCGAGATACGCAGTATTTT.

Only a few counts were recorded for this clonotype. The J gene is TRBJ2-3, the V gene TRBV4-3, with 7 bases fitting TRBD1. Per germline, CDR1 LGHNA and CDR2 YSLEER. The CDR3 runs 15 residues. V lost 2 bases, J lost 5 bases, and 7 bases stayed unmatched. The CDR3 is CASSQIKGAGDTQYF. CDR3 bases: TGCGCCAGCAGCCAAATTAAGGGGGCGGGAGATACGCAGTATTTT.

The rearrangement joins TRBV20-1 to TRBJ1-4; D unresolved. Trimming pared 1 base from V and 5 bases from J, leaving 14 bases between. Germline CDR1 is DFQATT and CDR2 is SNEGSKA (reference sequence). The CDR3 loop spans 15 amino acids. CDR3 region: CSARGASGGNEKLFF. The CDR3 DNA reads as TGCAGTGCTAGAGGAGCCAGCGGCGGAAATGAAAAACTGTTTTTT.

This clonotype was seen ten or more times. This rearrangement joins TRBV7-2 to TRBJ1-6; D not certain. The V gene lost 5 bases and the J gene lost 8 bases, with 7 bases spanning the gap. The CDR3 covers 12 residues. Per germline, CDR1 SGHTA and CDR2 FQGNSA. The CDR3 DNA is TGTGCCAGCAGCCCTGGGCATTCACCCCTCCACTTT. This sequence encodes CASSPGHSPLHF.

This clonotype was seen repeatedly, ten times or more. The rearrangement links TRBV14 to TRBJ2-3; perhaps TRBD2 as D (5 bases). CDR1 is SGHDN, CDR2 FVKESK, per germline. The CDR3 sequence is 15 residues long. The germline V and J ends were trimmed by 6 bases and 4 bases, with 17 bases remaining between them. The chain's CDR3 is CASRLGRSVSDTQYF. The DNA for the CDR3 is TGTGCCAGCAGACTAGGAAGGAGCGTGTCAGATACGCAGTATTTT. The full variable domain, in which reference TRBV14 and TRBJ2-3 provide the parts outside the CDR3, is EAGVTQFPSHSVIEKGQTVTLRCDPISGHDNLYWYRRVMGKEIKFLLHFVKESKQDESGMPNNRFLAERTGGTYSTLKVQPAELEDSGVYFCASRLGRSVSDTQYFGPGTRLTVL.

The genes are TRBV6-6 and TRBJ1-1; D is unclear. The germline V gene has CDR1 MNHNY and CDR2 SVGAGI (reference sequence). This CDR3 has 15 residues. Trimming removed 5 bases from V and 1 base from J, with 14 bases in between. CDR3 DNA sequence: TGTGCCAGCAGTGACACTCAGGCGAAGAACACTGAAGCTTTCTTT. It translates to CASSDTQAKNTEAFF.

This clonotype was counted between two and nine times. This chain uses TRBV3-1 with TRBJ2-3; a weak D match, TRBD2 (7 bases). Germline CDR1 and CDR2: LGHDT and YNNKEL (reference sequence). CDR3 length: 17 residues. V was clipped by 4 bases and J by 0 bases, with 17 bases between them. The CDR3: CASSPARRGLSTDTQYF. In DNA, the CDR3 is TGTGCCAGCAGCCCCGCCCGGCGGGGGCTTAGCACAGATACGCAGTATTTT.

This clonotype was counted ten times or more. The chain combines TRBV28 with TRBJ2-3; 8 bases are a match to TRBD1. The trim removed 4 bases at V and 4 bases at J, leaving 16 bases unmatched. Germline V gives CDR1 MDHEN, CDR2 SYDVKM. The CDR3 runs 18 residues. CDR3 sequence (DNA): TGTGCCAGCAGTTCCCCCCTTGCCCGACAGGGGTGGCCAGATACGCAGTATTTT. It is translated as CASSSPLARQGWPDTQYF.

There are a few counts of this clonotype. The chain joins TRBV10-3 to TRBJ2-1; 12 bases are shared with TRBD2. The germline V gene has CDR1 ENHRY and CDR2 SYGVKD. The CDR3 totals 16 residues. V was clipped by 2 bases and J by 6 bases; unmatched bases: 5. As DNA, the CDR3 is TGTGCCATCAGTGAGCCTAGCGGGGGGGCGAGCAATGAGCAGTTCTTC. Protein product: CAISEPSGGASNEQFF.

This clonotype was recorded a few times. The chain uses TRBV18 and TRBJ2-3; D may be TRBD2 (7 bases). Trimming cost V 1 base and J 4 bases, with 15 bases left between them. The CDR3 runs to 16 residues. In germline, CDR1 is KGHSH, CDR2 LQKENI. CDR3 coding DNA: TGTGCCAGCTCACCACGGCCTAGGGGGGGGCCAGATACGCAGTATTTT. Its protein product is CASSPRPRGGPDTQYF.

The rearrangement joins TRBV20-1 to TRBJ2-7; TRBD2 matches 11 bases. The CDR3 runs to 15 residues. After removal of 6 bases from V and 7 bases from J, the junction contained 14 bases not matched to a gene. Germline CDR1 reads DFQATT; CDR2 reads SNEGSKA (reference sequence). The CDR3 reads CSAPPASGGRREQYF. The CDR3, as DNA: TGCAGTGCCCCCCCCGCTAGCGGGGGGCGACGTGAGCAGTACTTC.

This chain uses TRBV12-3 or TRBV12-4 with TRBJ1-5; 7 nucleotides align to TRBD1. V was clipped by 10 bases and J by 4 bases; unmatched bases: 10. The length of the CDR3 is 14 residues. The CDR3 DNA sequence: TGTGCCACCTCCTTCGAGGGGGCTAATCAGCCCCAGCATTTT. It encodes CATSFEGANQPQHF.

This clonotype was observed a few times. The chain's CDR3 is CASSLSRTDNSPLHF. The CDR3 region has the DNA TGTGCCAGCAGTTTATCTCGGACGGATAATTCACCCCTCCACTTT. J is TRBJ1-6 and V is TRBV27; no clear D gene. Trimming removed 0 bases from V and 5 bases from J, with 8 bases in between. The germline gives CDR1 MNHEY, CDR2 SMNVEV (reference sequence). This CDR3 is 15 amino acids long.

The chain joins TRBV12-3 or TRBV12-4 to TRBJ1-1; 7 bases line up with TRBD1. The ends lost 5 bases at V and 2 bases at J; junction bases unmatched: 5. This CDR3 region has 14 residues. CDR3 sequence reads: CASSPGQKNTEAFF. The CDR3 DNA reads as TGTGCCAGCAGTCCGGGACAGAAAAACACTGAAGCTTTCTTT.

This sequence joins TRBV7-6 and TRBJ1-1, with a tentative D call TRBD1 (6 bases). Trimming cost V 5 bases and J 1 base, with 11 bases left between them. The CDR3 contains 14 residues. Germline CDR1 is SGHVS and CDR2 is FNYEAQ. DNA of the CDR3: TGTGCCAGCAGCGTAGGGGGAGAGAACACTGAAGCTTTCTTT. This codes for CASSVGGENTEAFF.

This sequence joins TRBV11-3 and TRBJ2-7; 9 nucleotides match TRBD1. The CDR3 sequence is 19 residues long. Germline lookup yields CDR1 SGHNT and CDR2 YENEEA. With V trimmed by 2 bases and J by 5 bases, 19 bases remained unmatched. The CDR3 nucleotides are TGTGCCAGCAGCTTACAGGGACAGGGTTTAAGCCTAGCTTTCCACGAGCAGTACTTC. It translates to CASSLQGQGLSLAFHEQYF.

The chain couples TRBV10-3 to TRBJ2-3; D not certain. Looked up from germline, CDR1 is ENHRY and CDR2 is SYGVKD. The CDR3 runs to 13 residues. The V end was cut by 8 bases, the J end by 3 bases, with 12 bases between. The DNA of the CDR3 is TGTGCCATCTGTACTGGAGTGACAGATACGCAGTATTTT. As protein: CAICTGVTDTQYF.

In this sample, this clonotype turned up many times. The chain combines TRBV20-1 with TRBJ2-3; 12 bases are shared with TRBD2. The CDR3 totals 14 residues. The V gene end was trimmed by 3 bases and the J gene end by 5 bases; junction bases not matched to a gene: 3. Looked up from germline, CDR1 is DFQATT and CDR2 is SNEGSKA (reference sequence). The CDR3 region has the DNA TGCAGTGCTAGGCTAGCGGGGGGGCAAGATACGCAGTATTTT. Translating gives CSARLAGGQDTQYF.

The table lists this clonotype with a few counts. J is TRBJ2-3 and V is TRBV2; D is unresolved. This CDR3 comprises 14 residues. Germline V CDR1 and CDR2: SNHLY, FYNNEI. Trimming stripped 2 bases from V and 0 bases from J, with 6 bases between. The CDR3 nucleotides are TGTGCCAGCAGTGAACAAGGAAGCACAGATACGCAGTATTTT. This encodes CASSEQGSTDTQYF.

This clonotype was counted between two and nine times. The V and J genes are TRBV6-1 and TRBJ2-3; 8 nucleotides agree with TRBD2. Germline CDR1 MNHNS, CDR2 SASEGT. The CDR3 length is 16 residues. V lost 3 bases to trimming and J lost 5 bases; unmatched junction nucleotides: 10. The CDR3 loop reads CASSDETSGPEDTQYF. The CDR3 DNA reads TGTGCCAGCAGTGACGAAACTAGCGGTCCCGAAGATACGCAGTATTTT.

This clonotype was seen a handful of times. V usage is TRBV20-1 and J usage is TRBJ2-1, with 8 bases lining up with TRBD2. CDR1 and CDR2 from the germline V gene are DFQATT and SNEGSKA (reference sequence). J was trimmed by 6 bases and V by 4 bases; bases with no gene match: 14. The CDR3 contains 16 residues. DNA for the CDR3: TGCAGTGCTACCCCTCCGGTCGGGGGGGCAGGCAATGAGCAGTTCTTC. Protein: CSATPPVGGAGNEQFF.